This record concerns one T cell receptor (beta chain) sequence. This CDR3 has 15 residues. Germline CDR1 MDHEN, CDR2 SYDVKM. V lost 1 base and J lost 9, with 18 bases in between. This record comes from a study of blood T cell repertoires in COVID-19. Across the study: Sources were T cells, B-cell-depleted T cells, or PBMCs; the material itself was cDNA or gDNA.

Clones were sequenced by immunoSEQ multiplex PCR, and TCRdb holds only the in-frame ones, with some missing. The sample carries 150,000 or so clones, 87% recorded once. The V gene is TRBV28, the J gene TRBJ1-1, with no clear D. The sequenced material came from peripheral blood. The TCR was taken from a man older than 75 with acute or convalescent COVID-19. CDR3 loop: CASSLFSGAEIQAFF. The CDR3 DNA is TGTGCCAGCAGTTTATTCTCCGGTGCGGAGATTCAAGCTTTCTTT. Full variable domain (rest looked up from reference TRBV28 and TRBJ1-1): DVKVTQSSRYLVKRTGEKVFLECVQDMDHENMFWYRQDPGLGLRLIYFSYDVKMKEKGDIPEGYSVSREKKERFSLILESASTNQTSMYLCASSLFSGAEIQAFFGQGTRLTVV.